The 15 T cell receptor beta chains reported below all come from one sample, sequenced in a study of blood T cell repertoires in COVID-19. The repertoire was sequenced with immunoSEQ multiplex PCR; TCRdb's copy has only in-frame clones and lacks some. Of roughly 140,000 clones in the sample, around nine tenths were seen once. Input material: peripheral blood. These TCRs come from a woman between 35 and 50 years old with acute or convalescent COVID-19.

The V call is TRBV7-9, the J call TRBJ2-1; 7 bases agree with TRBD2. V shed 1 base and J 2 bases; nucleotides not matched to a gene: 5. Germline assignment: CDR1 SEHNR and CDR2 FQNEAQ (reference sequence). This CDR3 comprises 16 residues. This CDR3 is CASSLVGGETYNEQFF. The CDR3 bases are TGTGCCAGCAGCTTAGTGGGAGGGGAAACCTACAATGAGCAGTTCTTC.

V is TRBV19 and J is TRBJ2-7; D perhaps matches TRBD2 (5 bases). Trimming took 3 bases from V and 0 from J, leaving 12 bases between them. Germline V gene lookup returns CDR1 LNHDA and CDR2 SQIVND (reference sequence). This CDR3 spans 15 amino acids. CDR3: CASSMSSGVSYEQYF. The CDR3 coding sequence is TGTGCCAGTAGTATGTCCAGCGGAGTCTCCTACGAGCAGTACTTC. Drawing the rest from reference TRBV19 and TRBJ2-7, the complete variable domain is DGGITQSPKYLFRKEGQNVTLSCEQNLNHDAMYWYRQDPGQGLRLIYYSQIVNDFQKGDIAEGYSVSREKKESFPLTVTSAQKNPTAFYLCASSMSSGVSYEQYFGPGTRLTVT.

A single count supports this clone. The CDR3 sequence: CASSLRGGDRELFF. CDR3 DNA: TGTGCCAGCAGCTTACGCGGGGGGGATCGGGAGCTGTTTTTT. This chain uses TRBV11-3 with TRBJ2-2, with TRBD2 identical over 9 bases. Per germline, CDR1 SGHNT and CDR2 YENEEA. This CDR3 region has 14 residues. J gave up 9 bases and V 2 bases, and 4 bases lay outside the gene matches.

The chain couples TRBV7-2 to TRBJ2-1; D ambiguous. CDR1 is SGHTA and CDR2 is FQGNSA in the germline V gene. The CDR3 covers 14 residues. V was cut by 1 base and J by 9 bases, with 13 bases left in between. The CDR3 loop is CASSLGPGTSEQFF. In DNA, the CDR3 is TGTGCCAGCAGCTTAGGTCCAGGTACAAGTGAGCAGTTCTTC.

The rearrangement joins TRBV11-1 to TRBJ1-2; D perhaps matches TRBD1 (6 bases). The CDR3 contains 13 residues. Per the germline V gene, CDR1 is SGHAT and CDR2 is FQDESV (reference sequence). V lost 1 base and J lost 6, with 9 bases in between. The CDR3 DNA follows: TGTGCCAGCAGCTTAGGAGAGGGGGATGGCTACACCTTC. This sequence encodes CASSLGEGDGYTF.

CDR3 amino acids: CASSYLVAGGYQYF. The DNA for the CDR3 is TGTGCCAGCAGTTACCTAGTAGCGGGAGGGTACCAGTACTTC. The chain is built from TRBV6-5 and TRBJ2-5; 11 bases fit TRBD2. Unmatched junction bases numbered 6, after V lost 2 bases and J lost 10 bases. The germline V gene has CDR1 MNHEY and CDR2 SVGAGI. This CDR3 is built from 14 residues.

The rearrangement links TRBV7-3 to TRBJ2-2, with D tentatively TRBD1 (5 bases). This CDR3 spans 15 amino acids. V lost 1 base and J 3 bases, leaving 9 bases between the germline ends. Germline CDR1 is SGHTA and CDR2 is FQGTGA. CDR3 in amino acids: CASSLSGADTGELFF. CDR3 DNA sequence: TGTGCCAGCAGCTTAAGTGGGGCCGACACCGGGGAGCTGTTTTTT.

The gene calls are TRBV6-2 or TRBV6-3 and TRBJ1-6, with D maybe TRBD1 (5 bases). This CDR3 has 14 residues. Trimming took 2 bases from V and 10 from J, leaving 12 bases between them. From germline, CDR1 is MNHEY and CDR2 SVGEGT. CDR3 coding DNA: TGTGCCAGCAGTTACAGACAGAACAGCTCACCCCTCCACTTT. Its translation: CASSYRQNSSPLHF.

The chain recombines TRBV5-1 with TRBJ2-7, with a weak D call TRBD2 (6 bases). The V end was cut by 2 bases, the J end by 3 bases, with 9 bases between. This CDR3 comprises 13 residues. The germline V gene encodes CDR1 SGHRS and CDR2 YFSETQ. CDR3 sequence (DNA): TGCGCCAGCAGCTTCGGGACTCGCTACGAGCAGTACTTC. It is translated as CASSFGTRYEQYF.

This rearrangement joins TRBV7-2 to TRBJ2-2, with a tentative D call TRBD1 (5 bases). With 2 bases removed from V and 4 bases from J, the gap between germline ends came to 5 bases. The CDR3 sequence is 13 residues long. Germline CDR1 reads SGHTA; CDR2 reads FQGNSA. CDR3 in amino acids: CASSLRGTGELFF. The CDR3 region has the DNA TGTGCCAGCAGCTTAAGGGGCACCGGGGAGCTGTTTTTT.

The CDR3: CAISEGQIYQPQHF. CDR3 coding DNA: TGTGCCATCAGTGAGGGACAGATCTATCAGCCCCAGCATTTT. The chain links TRBV10-3 to TRBJ1-5; D may be TRBD1 (6 bases). Germline-derived CDR1 and CDR2 are ENHRY and SYGVKD. V was trimmed by 2 bases and J by 5 bases, leaving 10 bases between them. CDR3 size: 14 residues.

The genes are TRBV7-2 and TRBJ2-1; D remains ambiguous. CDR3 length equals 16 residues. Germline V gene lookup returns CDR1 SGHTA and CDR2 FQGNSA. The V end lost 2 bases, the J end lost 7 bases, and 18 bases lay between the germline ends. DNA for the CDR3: TGTGCCAGCAGCTTATTTTCCGGGTTACCTACGAATGAGCAGTTCTTC. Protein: CASSLFSGLPTNEQFF.

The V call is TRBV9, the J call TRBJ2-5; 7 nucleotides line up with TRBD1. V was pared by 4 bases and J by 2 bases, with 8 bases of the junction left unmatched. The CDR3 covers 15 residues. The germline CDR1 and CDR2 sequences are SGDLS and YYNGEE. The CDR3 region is CASSPDRAVQETQYF. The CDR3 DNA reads TGTGCCAGCAGCCCAGACAGGGCTGTACAAGAGACCCAGTACTTC.

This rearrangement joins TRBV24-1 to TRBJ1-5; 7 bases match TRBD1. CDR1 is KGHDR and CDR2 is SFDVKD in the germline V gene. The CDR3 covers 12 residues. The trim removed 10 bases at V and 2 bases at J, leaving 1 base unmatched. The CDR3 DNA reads TGTGCCACTGGGACAGGCAATCAGCCCCAGCATTTT. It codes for CATGTGNQPQHF.

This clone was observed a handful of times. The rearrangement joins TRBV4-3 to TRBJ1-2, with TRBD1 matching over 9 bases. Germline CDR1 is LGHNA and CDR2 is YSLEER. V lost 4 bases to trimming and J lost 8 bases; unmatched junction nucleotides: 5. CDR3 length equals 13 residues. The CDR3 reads CASSRGTGKGYTF. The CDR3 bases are TGCGCCAGCAGCCGAGGGACAGGGAAAGGCTACACCTTC.